This T cell receptor (beta chain) was found in a study of blood T cell repertoires in COVID-19. TCRdb's copy holds only in-frame clones and misses some; the assay was immunoSEQ multiplex PCR. The table lists 250,000 or so clones, approximately 80% of them singletons. V was cut by 5 bases and J by 7 bases, with 17 bases left in between. This CDR3 comprises 14 residues. The germline V gene has CDR1 MNHEY and CDR2 SVGAGI. The sequence was collected from a woman in her seventies with acute or convalescent COVID-19. Material: peripheral blood. J is TRBJ2-5 and V is TRBV6-5; tentatively, D is TRBD2 (5 bases). The CDR3: CASSTPGNRGTQYF. In DNA, the CDR3 is TGTGCCAGCAGTACCCCGGGTAATCGGGGGACCCAGTACTTC.